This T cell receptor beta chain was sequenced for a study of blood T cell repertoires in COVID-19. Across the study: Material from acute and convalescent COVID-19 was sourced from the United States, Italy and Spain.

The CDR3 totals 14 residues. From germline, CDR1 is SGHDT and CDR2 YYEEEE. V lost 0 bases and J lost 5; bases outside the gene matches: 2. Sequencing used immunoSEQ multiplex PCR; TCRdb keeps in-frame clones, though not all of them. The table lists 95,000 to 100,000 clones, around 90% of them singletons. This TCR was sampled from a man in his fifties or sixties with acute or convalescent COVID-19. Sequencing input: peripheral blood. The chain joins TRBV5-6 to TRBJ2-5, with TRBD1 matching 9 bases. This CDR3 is CASSLVGTGETQYF. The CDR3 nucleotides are TGTGCCAGCAGCTTGGTTGGGACAGGGGAGACCCAGTACTTC.